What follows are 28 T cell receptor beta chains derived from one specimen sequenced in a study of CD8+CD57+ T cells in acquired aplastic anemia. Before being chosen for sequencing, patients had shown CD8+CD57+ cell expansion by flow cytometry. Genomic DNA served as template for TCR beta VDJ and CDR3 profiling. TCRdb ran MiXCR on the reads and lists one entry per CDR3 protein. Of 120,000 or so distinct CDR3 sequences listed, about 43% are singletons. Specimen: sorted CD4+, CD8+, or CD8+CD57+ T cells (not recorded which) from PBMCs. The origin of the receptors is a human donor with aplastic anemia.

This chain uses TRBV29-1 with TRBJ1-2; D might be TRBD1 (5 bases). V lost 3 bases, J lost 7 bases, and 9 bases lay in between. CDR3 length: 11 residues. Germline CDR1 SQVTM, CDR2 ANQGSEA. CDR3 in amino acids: CSVEGDRGYTF. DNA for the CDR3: TGCAGCGTTGAGGGGGACCGTGGCTACACCTTC. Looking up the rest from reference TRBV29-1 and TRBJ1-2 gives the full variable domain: SAVISQKPSRDICQRGTSLTIQCQVDSQVTMMFWYRQQPGQSLTLIATANQGSEATYESGFVIDKFPISRPNLTFSTLTVSNMSPEDSSIYLCSVEGDRGYTFGSGTRLTVV.

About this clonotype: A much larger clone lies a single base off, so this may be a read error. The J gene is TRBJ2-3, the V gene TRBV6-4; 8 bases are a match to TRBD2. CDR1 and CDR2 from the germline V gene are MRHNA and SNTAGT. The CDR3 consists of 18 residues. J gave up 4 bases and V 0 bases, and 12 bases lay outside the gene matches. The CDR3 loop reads CASSDSAFGTRDADTQYF. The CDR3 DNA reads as TGTGCCAGCAGTGACTCGGCATTCGGGACTAGGGACGCAGATACGCAGTATTTT.

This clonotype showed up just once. In DNA form, the CDR3 reads TGTGCCAGCAAAGGGACCCAGTACAATGAGCAGTTCTTC. Protein product: CASKGTQYNEQFF. The rearrangement uses TRBV2 and TRBJ2-1; tentatively, D is TRBD1 or TRBD2 (5 bases each). CDR1 and CDR2 from the germline V gene are SNHLY and FYNNEI. The CDR3 totals 13 residues. Deletions cut 7 bases from V and 4 bases from J, with 11 bases between.

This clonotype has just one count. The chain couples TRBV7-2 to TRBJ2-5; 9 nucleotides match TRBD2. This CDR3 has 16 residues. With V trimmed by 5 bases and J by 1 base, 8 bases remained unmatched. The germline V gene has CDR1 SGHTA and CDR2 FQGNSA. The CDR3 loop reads CASSSRLAGSQETQYF. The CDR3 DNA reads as TGTGCCAGCAGCAGCCGTCTAGCGGGGTCCCAAGAGACCCAGTACTTC.

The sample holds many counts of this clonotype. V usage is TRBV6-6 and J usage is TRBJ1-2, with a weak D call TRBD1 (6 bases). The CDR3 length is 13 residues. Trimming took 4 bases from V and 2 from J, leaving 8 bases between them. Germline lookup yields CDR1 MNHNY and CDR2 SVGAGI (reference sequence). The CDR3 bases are TGTGCCAGCAGTTGGGACACGAACTATGGCTACACCTTC. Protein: CASSWDTNYGYTF.

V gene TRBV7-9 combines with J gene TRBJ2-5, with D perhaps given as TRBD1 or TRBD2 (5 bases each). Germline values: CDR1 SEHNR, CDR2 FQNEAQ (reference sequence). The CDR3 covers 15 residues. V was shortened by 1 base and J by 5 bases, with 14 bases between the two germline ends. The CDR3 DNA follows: TGTGCCAGCAGCTTAGTGGGCCCTGAGGGGGAGACCCAGTACTTC. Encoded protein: CASSLVGPEGETQYF. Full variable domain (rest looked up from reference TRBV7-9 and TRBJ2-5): DTGVSQNPRHKITKRGQNVTFRCDPISEHNRLYWYRQTLGQGPEFLTYFQNEAQLEKSRLLSDRFSAERPKGSFSTLEIQRTEQGDSAMYLCASSLVGPEGETQYFGPGTRLLVL.

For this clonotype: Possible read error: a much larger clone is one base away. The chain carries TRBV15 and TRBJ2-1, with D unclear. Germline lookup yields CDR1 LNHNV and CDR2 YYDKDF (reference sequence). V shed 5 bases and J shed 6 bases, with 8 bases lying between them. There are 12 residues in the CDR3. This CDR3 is CATSSSSNEQFF. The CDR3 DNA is TGTGCCACCAGCTCCTCGTCCAATGAGCAGTTCTTC.

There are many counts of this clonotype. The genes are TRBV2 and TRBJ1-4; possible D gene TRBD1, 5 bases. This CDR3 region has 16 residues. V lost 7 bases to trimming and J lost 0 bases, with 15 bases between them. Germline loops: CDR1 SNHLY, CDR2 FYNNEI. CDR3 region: CASMFGGRATNEKLFF. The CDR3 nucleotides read TGTGCCAGCATGTTCGGGGGGAGGGCAACTAATGAAAAACTGTTTTTT.

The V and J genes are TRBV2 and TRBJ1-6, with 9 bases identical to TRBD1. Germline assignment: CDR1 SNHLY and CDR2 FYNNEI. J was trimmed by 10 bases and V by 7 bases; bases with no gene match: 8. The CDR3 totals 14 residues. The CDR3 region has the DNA TGTGCCAGCATTCGGGACAGGGCGAAGTCACCCCTCCACTTT. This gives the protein CASIRDRAKSPLHF.

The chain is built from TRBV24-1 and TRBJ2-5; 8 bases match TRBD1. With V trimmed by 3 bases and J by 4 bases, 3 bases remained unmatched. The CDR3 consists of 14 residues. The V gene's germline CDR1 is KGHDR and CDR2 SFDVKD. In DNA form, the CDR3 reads TGTGCCACCAGTGATACGACAGGGGTAGAGACCCAGTACTTC. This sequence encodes CATSDTTGVETQYF.

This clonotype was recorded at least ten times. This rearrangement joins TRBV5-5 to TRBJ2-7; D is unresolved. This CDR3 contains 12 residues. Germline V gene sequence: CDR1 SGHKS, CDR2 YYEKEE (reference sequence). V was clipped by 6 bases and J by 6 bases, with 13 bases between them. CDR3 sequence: CASNYGQFEQYF. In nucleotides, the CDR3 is TGTGCCAGCAACTACGGGCAGTTCGAGCAGTACTTC.

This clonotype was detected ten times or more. The chain's CDR3 is CASSIRETNYGYTF. DNA of the CDR3: TGTGCCAGTAGTATCCGGGAGACCAACTATGGCTACACCTTC. The chain uses TRBV19 and TRBJ1-2; D ambiguous. Germline V gene data show CDR1 as LNHDA and CDR2 as SQIVND (reference sequence). CDR3 length equals 14 residues. V shed 3 bases and J shed 2 bases, with 10 bases lying between them.

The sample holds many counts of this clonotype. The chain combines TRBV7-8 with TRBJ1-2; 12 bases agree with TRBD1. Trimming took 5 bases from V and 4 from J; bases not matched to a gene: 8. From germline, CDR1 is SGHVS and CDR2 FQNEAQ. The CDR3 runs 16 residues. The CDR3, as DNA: TGTGCCAGCAGCAGGGACAGGGGGCTGCCGTTCTATGGCTACACCTTC. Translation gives CASSRDRGLPFYGYTF.

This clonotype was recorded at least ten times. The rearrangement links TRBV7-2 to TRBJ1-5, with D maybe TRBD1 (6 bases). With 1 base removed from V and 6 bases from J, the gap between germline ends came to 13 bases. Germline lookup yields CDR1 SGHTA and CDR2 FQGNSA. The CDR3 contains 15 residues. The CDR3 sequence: CASSLGGTRSQPQHF. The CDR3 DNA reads TGTGCCAGCAGCTTAGGGGGGACACGGAGTCAGCCCCAGCATTTT. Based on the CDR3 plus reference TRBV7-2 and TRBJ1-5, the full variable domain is GAGVSQSPSNKVTEKGKDVELRCDPISGHTALYWYRQSLGQGLEFLIYFQGNSAPDKSGLPSDRFSAERTGGSVSTLTIQRTQQEDSAVYLCASSLGGTRSQPQHFGDGTRLSIL.

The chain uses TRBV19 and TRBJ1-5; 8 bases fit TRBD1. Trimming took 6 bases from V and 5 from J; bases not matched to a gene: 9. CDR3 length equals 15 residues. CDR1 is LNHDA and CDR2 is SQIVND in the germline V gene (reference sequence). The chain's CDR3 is CASSPLSGGYQPQHF. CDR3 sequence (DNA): TGTGCCAGTAGCCCTCTGTCAGGGGGCTATCAGCCCCAGCATTTT.

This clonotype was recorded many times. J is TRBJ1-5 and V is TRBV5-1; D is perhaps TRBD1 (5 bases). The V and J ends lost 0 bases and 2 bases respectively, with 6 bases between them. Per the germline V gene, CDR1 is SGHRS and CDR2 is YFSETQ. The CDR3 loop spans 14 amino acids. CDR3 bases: TGCGCCAGCAGCTTGGAAGGGGGCAATCAGCCCCAGCATTTT. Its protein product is CASSLEGGNQPQHF.

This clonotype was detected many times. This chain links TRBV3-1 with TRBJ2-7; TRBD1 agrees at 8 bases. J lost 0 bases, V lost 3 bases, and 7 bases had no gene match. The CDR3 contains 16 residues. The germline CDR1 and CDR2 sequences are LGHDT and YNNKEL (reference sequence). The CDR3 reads CASSQVRTGYSYEQYF. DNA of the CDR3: TGTGCCAGCAGCCAGGTCCGGACAGGGTACTCCTACGAGCAGTACTTC.

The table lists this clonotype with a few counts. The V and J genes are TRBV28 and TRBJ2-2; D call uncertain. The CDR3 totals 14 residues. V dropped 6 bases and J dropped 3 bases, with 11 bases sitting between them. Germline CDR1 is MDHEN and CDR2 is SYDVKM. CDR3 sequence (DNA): TGTGCCAGCAGGCCGGACGGGTACACCGGGGAGCTGTTTTTT. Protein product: CASRPDGYTGELFF.

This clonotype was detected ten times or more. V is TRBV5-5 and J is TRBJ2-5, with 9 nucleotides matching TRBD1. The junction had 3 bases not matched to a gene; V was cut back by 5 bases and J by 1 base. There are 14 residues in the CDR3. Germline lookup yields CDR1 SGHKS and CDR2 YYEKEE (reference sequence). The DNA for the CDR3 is TGTGCCAGCAGACAGGGGGCCATCCAAGAGACCCAGTACTTC. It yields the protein CASRQGAIQETQYF.

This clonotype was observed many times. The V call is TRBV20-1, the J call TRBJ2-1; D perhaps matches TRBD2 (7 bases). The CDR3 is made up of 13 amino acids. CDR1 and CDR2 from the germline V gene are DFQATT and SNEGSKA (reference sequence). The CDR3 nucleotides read TGCAGGGGGGCTCAGGCGGGGGCGGATGAGCAGTTCTTC. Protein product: CRGAQAGADEQFF.

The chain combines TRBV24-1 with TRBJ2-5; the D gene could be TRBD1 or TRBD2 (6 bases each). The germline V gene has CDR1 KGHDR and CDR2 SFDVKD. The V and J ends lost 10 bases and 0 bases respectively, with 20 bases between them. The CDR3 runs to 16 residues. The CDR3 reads CATAGLGGRDQETQYF. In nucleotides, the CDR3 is TGTGCCACTGCGGGGCTCGGGGGCCGTGACCAAGAGACCCAGTACTTC.

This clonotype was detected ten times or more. CDR3 residues: CASSLGRGLSYEQYF. CDR3 in DNA: TGTGCCAGCAGCTTAGGGCGGGGCCTTTCCTACGAGCAGTACTTC. The rearrangement links TRBV7-2 to TRBJ2-7; D might be TRBD2 (6 bases). Trimming removed 1 base at V and 1 base at J, with 11 bases between. Germline V gives CDR1 SGHTA, CDR2 FQGNSA. The CDR3 is 15 amino acids.

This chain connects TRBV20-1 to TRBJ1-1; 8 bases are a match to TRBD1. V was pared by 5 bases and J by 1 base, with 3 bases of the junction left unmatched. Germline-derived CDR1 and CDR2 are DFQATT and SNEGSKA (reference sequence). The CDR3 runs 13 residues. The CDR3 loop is CSASGTGNTEAFF. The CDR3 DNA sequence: TGCAGTGCTTCCGGGACAGGGAACACTGAAGCTTTCTTT.

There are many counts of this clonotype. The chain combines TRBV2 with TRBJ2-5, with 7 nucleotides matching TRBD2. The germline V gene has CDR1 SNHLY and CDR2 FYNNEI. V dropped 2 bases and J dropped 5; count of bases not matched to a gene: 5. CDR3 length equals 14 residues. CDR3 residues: CASSEREGLETQYF. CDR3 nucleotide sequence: TGTGCCAGCAGTGAAAGGGAGGGTTTGGAGACCCAGTACTTC. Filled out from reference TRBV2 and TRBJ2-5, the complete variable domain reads EPEVTQTPSHQVTQMGQEVILRCVPISNHLYFYWYRQILGQKVEFLVSFYNNEISEKSEIFDDQFSVERPDGSNFTLKIRSTKLEDSAMYFCASSEREGLETQYFGPGTRLLVL.

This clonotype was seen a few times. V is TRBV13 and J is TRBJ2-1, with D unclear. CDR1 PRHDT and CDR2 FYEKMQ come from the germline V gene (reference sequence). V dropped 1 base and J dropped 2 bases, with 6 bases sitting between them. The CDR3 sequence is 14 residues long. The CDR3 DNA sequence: TGTGCCAGCAGCTTAGCTTCCCCCTACAATGAGCAGTTCTTC. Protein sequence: CASSLASPYNEQFF.

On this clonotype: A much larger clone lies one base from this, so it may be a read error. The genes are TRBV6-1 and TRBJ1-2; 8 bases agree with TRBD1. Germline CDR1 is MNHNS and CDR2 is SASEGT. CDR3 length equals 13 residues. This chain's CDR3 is CACSAGTGDGYTF. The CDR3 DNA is TGTGCCTGCAGTGCCGGGACAGGAGATGGCTACACCTTC.

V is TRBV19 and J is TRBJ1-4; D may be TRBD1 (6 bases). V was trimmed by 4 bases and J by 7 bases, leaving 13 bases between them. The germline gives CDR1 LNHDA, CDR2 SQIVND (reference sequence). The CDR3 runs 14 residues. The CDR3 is CASSNVDRTEKLFF. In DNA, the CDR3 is TGTGCCAGTAGTAATGTCGACAGGACTGAAAAACTGTTTTTT.

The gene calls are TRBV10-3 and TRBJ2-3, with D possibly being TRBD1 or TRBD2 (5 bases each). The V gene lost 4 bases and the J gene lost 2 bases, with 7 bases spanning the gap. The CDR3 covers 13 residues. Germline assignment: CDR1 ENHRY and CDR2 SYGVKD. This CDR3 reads CAISGGFTDTQYF. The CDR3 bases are TGTGCCATCAGTGGGGGGTTCACAGATACGCAGTATTTT.